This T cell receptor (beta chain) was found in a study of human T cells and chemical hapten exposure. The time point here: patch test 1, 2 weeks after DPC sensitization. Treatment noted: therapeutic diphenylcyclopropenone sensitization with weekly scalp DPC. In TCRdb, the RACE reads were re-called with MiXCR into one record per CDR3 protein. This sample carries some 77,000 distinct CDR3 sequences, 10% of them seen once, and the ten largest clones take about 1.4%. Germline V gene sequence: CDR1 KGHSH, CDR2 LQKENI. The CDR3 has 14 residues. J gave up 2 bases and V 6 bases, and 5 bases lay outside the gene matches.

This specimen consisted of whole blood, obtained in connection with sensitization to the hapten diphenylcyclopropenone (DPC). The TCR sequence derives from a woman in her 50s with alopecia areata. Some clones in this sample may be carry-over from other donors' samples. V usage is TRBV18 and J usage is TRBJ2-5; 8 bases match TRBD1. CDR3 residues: CASSGTGLQETQYF. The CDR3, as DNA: TGTGCCAGCTCCGGGACAGGCCTACAAGAGACCCAGTACTTC. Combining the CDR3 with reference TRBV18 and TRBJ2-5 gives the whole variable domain NAGVMQNPRHLVRRRGQEARLRCSPMKGHSHVYWYRQLPEEGLKFMVYLQKENIIDESGMPKERFSAEFPKEGPSILRIQQVVRGDSAAYFCASSGTGLQETQYFGPGTRLLVL.